Below are 26 T cell receptor beta chains sequenced from a single sample in a study of T cell responses to AZD1222 COVID-19 vaccine. The assay was immunoSEQ multiplex PCR, and TCRdb's table has in-frame clones only and misses some. The table includes 120,000 or so clones, roughly nine tenths detected once. The source material was peripheral blood, sampled on day 0 of AZD1222 vaccination. The receptors were gathered from an adult in good health.

This clone was picked up one time. The chain has TRBV5-4 and TRBJ2-5, with D perhaps assigned TRBD1 or TRBD2 (7 bases each). Per the germline V gene, CDR1 is SGHNT and CDR2 is YYREEE (reference sequence). V was shortened by 6 bases and J by 0 bases, with 12 bases between the two germline ends. The CDR3 totals 14 residues. The CDR3 protein is CASTRGGDQETQYF. The CDR3 DNA sequence: TGTGCCAGCACCAGGGGGGGGGACCAAGAGACCCAGTACTTC.

CDR3 coding DNA: TGTGCCAGCAGTTCCGAATATAGCGGGGGTTACAATGAGCAGTTCTTC. Its translation: CASSSEYSGGYNEQFF. The chain carries TRBV27 and TRBJ2-1; 9 bases are a match to TRBD2. CDR3 length equals 16 residues. With V trimmed by 4 bases and J by 4 bases, 8 bases remained unmatched. Germline V gives CDR1 MNHEY, CDR2 SMNVEV (reference sequence).

The rearrangement uses TRBV27 and TRBJ1-1; tentatively, D is TRBD1 (6 bases). V was clipped by 6 bases and J by 4 bases, with 9 bases between them. Germline assignment: CDR1 MNHEY and CDR2 SMNVEV (reference sequence). The CDR3 is made up of 12 amino acids. The CDR3 here is CASRRGITEAFF. The DNA of the CDR3 is TGTGCCAGCAGAAGGGGGATCACTGAAGCTTTCTTT.

The chain couples TRBV30 to TRBJ2-7, with 7 nucleotides matching TRBD2. Germline CDR1 GTSNPN, CDR2 SVGIG (reference sequence). CDR3 length: 13 residues. Germline trimming cut 4 bases from V and 5 bases from J; bases unmatched to any gene: 8. CDR3 loop: CAWNWGGRNEQYF. DNA for the CDR3: TGTGCCTGGAACTGGGGGGGAAGGAACGAGCAGTACTTC. The full variable domain, its missing parts supplied by reference TRBV30 and TRBJ2-7, is SQTIHQWPATLVQPVGSPLSLECTVEGTSNPNLYWYRQAAGRGLQLLFYSVGIGQISSEVPQNLSASRPQDRQFILSSKKLLLSDSGFYLCAWNWGGRNEQYFGPGTRLTVT.

The chain carries TRBV28 and TRBJ2-6, with D perhaps TRBD1 (6 bases). Germline V CDR1 and CDR2: MDHEN, SYDVKM. The CDR3 contains 17 residues. Trimming took 5 bases from V and 2 from J, leaving 16 bases between them. The CDR3 protein is CASSPRPGQAGANVLTF. The CDR3 nucleotides are TGTGCCAGCAGTCCAAGACCGGGACAAGCTGGGGCCAACGTCCTGACTTTC.

This clone was counted a single time. The genes are TRBV6-2 or TRBV6-3 and TRBJ1-5, with D unclear. CDR1 and CDR2 from the germline V gene are MNHEY and SVGEGT. The V end lost 2 bases, the J end lost 0 bases, and 8 bases lay between the germline ends. CDR3 size: 15 residues. The CDR3 nucleotides are TGTGCCAGCAGTTACGGACTTCTTAGCAATCAGCCCCAGCATTTT. Encoded protein: CASSYGLLSNQPQHF.

The V call is TRBV9, the J call TRBJ1-6, with TRBD1 matching 8 bases. The V gene's germline CDR1 is SGDLS and CDR2 YYNGEE. Trimming removed 0 bases from V and 7 bases from J; junction bases left unmatched: 6. This CDR3 spans 16 amino acids. CDR3 DNA: TGTGCCAGCAGCGTAGCTCGGGACAGGATAAATTCACCCCTCCACTTT. Its translation: CASSVARDRINSPLHF.

This sequence joins TRBV7-2 and TRBJ1-6; D may be TRBD1 (5 bases). V was cut by 2 bases and J by 14 bases, with 7 bases left in between. Per germline, CDR1 SGHTA and CDR2 FQGNSA. The CDR3 totals 11 residues. The CDR3 bases are TGTGCCAGCAGCTTACGGGGGGCCCTCCACTTT. Its translation is CASSLRGALHF.

This chain joins TRBV20-1 and TRBJ1-2, with D unclear. Looked up from germline, CDR1 is DFQATT and CDR2 is SNEGSKA (reference sequence). The CDR3 contains 14 residues. V shed 3 bases and J shed 5 bases, with 16 bases lying between them. The CDR3 region is CSASRGRRGYGYTF. As DNA, the CDR3 is TGCAGTGCTAGTCGAGGACGGCGAGGATATGGCTACACCTTC.

V usage is TRBV28 and J usage is TRBJ2-7; D is perhaps TRBD1 (7 bases). Germline CDR1 reads MDHEN; CDR2 reads SYDVKM. V shed 10 bases and J shed 4 bases, with 26 bases lying between them. The CDR3 extends over 16 amino acids. The chain's CDR3 is CATTGDEGAGSYEQYF. For the CDR3, the DNA is TGTGCCACTACGGGGGATGAGGGGGCCGGGTCTTACGAGCAGTACTTC.

The rearrangement uses TRBV5-1 and TRBJ1-2; TRBD1 agrees at 9 bases. Germline V lookup: CDR1 SGHRS, CDR2 YFSETQ. The CDR3 consists of 14 residues. J was trimmed by 4 bases and V by 4 bases; bases with no gene match: 5. The CDR3 here is CASSLTQGAYGYTF. The CDR3 nucleotides read TGCGCCAGCAGCCTAACACAGGGGGCCTATGGCTACACCTTC.

The gene calls are TRBV7-8 and TRBJ2-7; tentative D call: TRBD2 (5 bases). From germline, CDR1 is SGHVS and CDR2 FQNEAQ. The CDR3 consists of 12 residues. Deletions cut 5 bases from V and 5 bases from J, with 10 bases between. CDR3 in amino acids: CASSRGSNEQYF. DNA of the CDR3: TGTGCCAGCAGCAGAGGGTCTAACGAGCAGTACTTC.

The chain employs TRBV6-5 and TRBJ2-4, with unresolved D. The V and J ends lost 8 bases and 7 bases respectively, with 18 bases between them. This CDR3 comprises 14 residues. The germline gives CDR1 MNHEY, CDR2 SVGAGI. In DNA, the CDR3 is TGTGCCAGCGATAGAGAGTTGGCTGGTAACATTCAGTACTTC. As protein: CASDRELAGNIQYF.

This chain links TRBV27 with TRBJ1-6, with 8 nucleotides matching TRBD1. Germline V gene sequence: CDR1 MNHEY, CDR2 SMNVEV (reference sequence). The CDR3 has 19 residues. Germline trimming cut 2 bases from V and 10 bases from J; bases unmatched to any gene: 19. For the CDR3, the DNA is TGTGCCAGCAGTTTAAGAGTGGACAGGGAGTCTCCTGGAGGGTCACCCCTCCACTTT. It codes for CASSLRVDRESPGGSPLHF.

This clone was detected once. The rearrangement uses TRBV5-8 and TRBJ2-2, with D possibly TRBD2 on 7 matching bases. The germline V and J ends were trimmed by 8 bases and 5 bases, with 16 bases remaining between them. The CDR3 runs 14 residues. The germline CDR1 and CDR2 sequences are SGHTS and YDEGEE. In DNA form, the CDR3 reads TGTGCCAGTGACCGGGGGGACATAACCGGGGAGCTGTTTTTT. This sequence encodes CASDRGDITGELFF.

This chain uses TRBV2 with TRBJ2-2; D not resolved. Germline assignment: CDR1 SNHLY and CDR2 FYNNEI. The CDR3 is 15 amino acids. V lost 7 bases to trimming and J lost 6 bases, with 18 bases between them. The CDR3 DNA reads as TGTGCCAGCACCCCAGCCCCTCAACGAGCCGGGGAGCTGTTTTTT. It is translated as CASTPAPQRAGELFF.

The chain is built from TRBV19 and TRBJ1-2; 11 nucleotides align to TRBD1. The CDR3 runs 14 residues. Trimming cost V 6 bases and J 3 bases; bases outside gene matches: 3. CDR1 and CDR2 from the germline V gene are LNHDA and SQIVND (reference sequence). The CDR3 bases are TGTGCCAGTAGGGGACAGGGGGAAGACTATGGCTACACCTTC. Its protein product is CASRGQGEDYGYTF.

The chain uses TRBV5-8 and TRBJ2-3; D perhaps matches TRBD2 (6 bases). The CDR3 sequence is 16 residues long. The germline V gene encodes CDR1 SGHTS and CDR2 YDEGEE. V shed 4 bases and J shed 0 bases, with 15 bases lying between them. DNA of the CDR3: TGTGCCAGCAGCGTGGGACTTACAAGTAGCACAGATACGCAGTATTTT. This encodes CASSVGLTSSTDTQYF.

Only one count was recorded for this clone. The CDR3 protein is CASLQSPGRSGEAFF. CDR3 in DNA: TGCGCCAGCTTGCAATCCCCAGGGAGAAGTGGTGAAGCTTTCTTT. The chain couples TRBV5-1 to TRBJ1-1; possibly TRBD1 for D (5 bases). The CDR3 consists of 15 residues. Trimming stripped 7 bases from V and 7 bases from J, with 23 bases between. Looked up from germline, CDR1 is SGHRS and CDR2 is YFSETQ.

The V and J genes are TRBV6-5 and TRBJ2-1; a weak D match, TRBD2 (6 bases). The ends were cut back, 6 bases at V and 9 bases at J, with 12 bases in the middle. The CDR3 has 12 amino acids. Germline V gene sequence: CDR1 MNHEY, CDR2 SVGAGI. CDR3: CASRRDGGEQFF. The DNA of the CDR3 is TGTGCCAGCAGGCGGGACGGGGGTGAGCAGTTCTTC.

The gene calls are TRBV6-5 and TRBJ2-2; D gene ambiguous. Germline loops: CDR1 MNHEY, CDR2 SVGAGI. Trimming shortened V by 0 bases and J by 6 bases, and 8 bases separated the two germline ends. This CDR3 is built from 14 residues. CDR3 residues: CASSYSTVSGELFF. The CDR3 DNA sequence: TGTGCCAGCAGTTACTCGACGGTCTCCGGGGAGCTGTTTTTT.

This clone appeared a few times. CDR3 loop: CASTDTNYGYTF. CDR3 nucleotides: TGCGCCAGCACCGACACTAACTATGGCTACACCTTC. The V and J genes are TRBV5-1 and TRBJ1-2; no clear D. The V gene lost 6 bases and the J gene lost 0 bases, with 6 bases spanning the gap. The CDR3 covers 12 residues. CDR1 SGHRS and CDR2 YFSETQ come from the germline V gene. Full variable domain (missing parts from reference TRBV5-1 and TRBJ1-2): KAGVTQTPRYLIKTRGQQVTLSCSPISGHRSVSWYQQTPGQGLQFLFEYFSETQRNKGNFPGRFSGRQFSNSRSEMNVSTLELGDSALYLCASTDTNYGYTFGSGTRLTVV.

The V call is TRBV10-1, the J call TRBJ1-3; TRBD1 might be the D (6 bases). Germline loops: CDR1 WNHNN, CDR2 SYGVQD (reference sequence). Trimming took 2 bases from V and 2 from J, leaving 10 bases between them. The CDR3 is 15 residues long. The CDR3 loop reads CASSETGRPGNTIYF. The DNA of the CDR3 is TGCGCCAGCAGTGAGACAGGGCGACCTGGAAACACCATATATTTT.

The chain is built from TRBV5-5 and TRBJ1-5; D is ambiguous. Trimming left V 0 bases short and J 0 bases short, with 10 bases between. The CDR3 has 16 amino acids. The germline V gene has CDR1 SGHKS and CDR2 YYEKEE (reference sequence). CDR3 nucleotides: TGTGCCAGCAGCTTGGTTGGCGTGACTAGCAATCAGCCCCAGCATTTT. The encoded protein is CASSLVGVTSNQPQHF.

The chain combines TRBV20-1 with TRBJ2-7; possibly TRBD2 for D (6 bases). The V gene's germline CDR1 is DFQATT and CDR2 SNEGSKA (reference sequence). Deletions cut 3 bases from V and 6 bases from J, with 18 bases between. The length of the CDR3 is 14 residues. In DNA, the CDR3 is TGCAGTGCTAGTGCACGGCGGCGGGAAGGCGAGCAGTACTTC. Its protein product is CSASARRREGEQYF.

The chain carries TRBV7-2 and TRBJ2-3, with 14 nucleotides matching TRBD2. CDR1 and CDR2 (germline): SGHTA, FQGNSA. The CDR3 extends over 18 amino acids. Germline trimming cut 5 bases from V and 0 bases from J; bases unmatched to any gene: 7. The CDR3 nucleotides read TGTGCCAGCAGCACCCGGACTAGCGGGGGGTTAAGCACAGATACGCAGTATTTT. It specifies CASSTRTSGGLSTDTQYF.